This passage covers 14 T cell receptor beta chains from one sample sequenced in a study of blood T cells in healthy people across ages. PCR was performed a second time for roughly 7 to 12 cycles using a sample-barcoded 5' primer and a J-beta primer mix. In TCRdb, the 5' RACE reads were re-called with MiXCR into one record per CDR3 protein. The sample holds about 780,000 distinct CDR3 sequences; 20% to 30% are singletons and the top ten take 3%. The same sample was also studied in work on T cells of mothers and their children.

Sequenced input: blood. Every receptor here comes from a boy aged 10-17 years in good health.

This chain joins TRBV6-5 and TRBJ2-1, with a weak D call TRBD2 (6 bases). The V and J ends lost 2 bases and 5 bases respectively, with 19 bases between them. The length of the CDR3 is 17 residues. Germline-derived CDR1 and CDR2 are MNHEY and SVGAGI. This CDR3 is CASSYGILSGTHNEQFF. The DNA of the CDR3 is TGTGCCAGCAGTTACGGGATTCTGTCAGGGACTCACAATGAGCAGTTCTTC.

This clonotype was counted between two and nine times. V is TRBV12-3 or TRBV12-4 and J is TRBJ2-4; 16 bases are a match to TRBD2. Trimming cost V 2 bases and J 2 bases; bases outside gene matches: 9. This CDR3 is built from 20 residues. The CDR3 protein is CASSLRGTSGGAQPKNIQYF. CDR3 DNA: TGTGCCAGCAGTTTAAGGGGGACTAGCGGGGGGGCCCAACCCAAAAACATTCAGTACTTC.

This clonotype showed up just a few times. The chain joins TRBV5-1 to TRBJ1-1; D not resolved. Trimming cost V 7 bases and J 4 bases, with 17 bases left between them. Germline assignment: CDR1 SGHRS and CDR2 YFSETQ. CDR3 length: 14 residues. The CDR3 DNA sequence: TGCGCCAGCGGCCCGGAGGTCGTGGGCACTGAAGCTTTCTTT. Translating it yields CASGPEVVGTEAFF.

This clonotype was picked up a small number of times. V usage is TRBV5-1 and J usage is TRBJ2-1; a weak D match, TRBD2 (5 bases). The germline V gene encodes CDR1 SGHRS and CDR2 YFSETQ. The CDR3 has 14 amino acids. V dropped 5 bases and J dropped 3 bases, with 12 bases sitting between them. The CDR3 loop is CASSSDGDYNEQFF. The CDR3 region has the DNA TGCGCCAGCAGTTCCGACGGGGACTACAATGAGCAGTTCTTC.

The chain has TRBV27 and TRBJ1-2; a weak D match, TRBD1 (6 bases). V was trimmed by 4 bases and J by 4 bases, leaving 16 bases between them. CDR1 MNHEY and CDR2 SMNVEV come from the germline V gene (reference sequence). The CDR3 length is 15 residues. This CDR3 reads CASSSLDGQSYGYTF. The CDR3 DNA reads TGTGCCAGCAGTTCCCTTGATGGACAGAGCTATGGCTACACCTTC.

This clonotype was counted a few times. This sequence joins TRBV11-2 and TRBJ2-5; D gene uncertain. The J call may be faulty, since TRBJ2-1 better matches the DNA end. Germline lookup yields CDR1 SGHAT and CDR2 FQNNGV. The CDR3 spans 11 residues. CDR3 coding DNA: TGTGCCAGCAGCTCCTGGGGTGAGCAGTTCTTC. It translates to CASSSWGEQFF.

The chain is built from TRBV20-1 and TRBJ2-5, with TRBD2 identical over 7 bases. The V and J ends lost 3 bases and 1 base, in that order; junction bases with no gene match: 5. CDR1 is DFQATT, CDR2 SNEGSKA, per germline (reference sequence). There are 14 residues in the CDR3. The CDR3 DNA reads TGCAGTGCTAGTGATAGCGGGTCCCAAGAGACCCAGTACTTC. This sequence encodes CSASDSGSQETQYF.

The V and J genes are TRBV5-4 and TRBJ2-3, with 7 bases that match TRBD1. Germline CDR1 SGHNT, CDR2 YYREEE (reference sequence). The CDR3 covers 12 residues. The V segment lost 6 bases and the J segment 9 bases; nucleotides outside the gene matches: 7. The CDR3 region has the DNA TGTGCCAGCAAGGTGACACAGGGGACGCAGTATTTT. Its protein product is CASKVTQGTQYF.

The count of this clonotype is one. For the CDR3, the DNA is TGTGCCAGCAGCTTTCGGTCGCCCCAAGAGACCCAGTACTTC. This encodes CASSFRSPQETQYF. The V gene is TRBV7-9, the J gene TRBJ2-5; D ambiguous. The V gene lost 3 bases and the J gene lost 1 base, with 9 bases spanning the gap. The germline gives CDR1 SEHNR, CDR2 FQNEAQ (reference sequence). This CDR3 has 14 amino acids. Using reference TRBV7-9 and TRBJ2-5 for the parts outside the CDR3, the full variable domain is DTGVSQNPRHKITKRGQNVTFRCDPISEHNRLYWYRQTLGQGPEFLTYFQNEAQLEKSRLLSDRFSAERPKGSFSTLEIQRTEQGDSAMYLCASSFRSPQETQYFGPGTRLLVL.

The chain has TRBV6-1 and TRBJ2-3, with TRBD2 matching 10 bases. This CDR3 is 15 amino acids long. Unmatched junction bases numbered 4, after V lost 6 bases and J lost 1 base. Germline lookup yields CDR1 MNHNS and CDR2 SASEGT. The CDR3 DNA sequence: TGTGCCAGCAGGCCTAGCGGGGGACGCACAGATACGCAGTATTTT. Translating gives CASRPSGGRTDTQYF.

The sample holds a few counts of this clonotype. The rearrangement joins TRBV3-1 to TRBJ2-7; maybe TRBD1 (6 bases). Trimming left V 0 bases short and J 2 bases short, with 11 bases between. CDR1 and CDR2 from the germline V gene are LGHDT and YNNKEL (reference sequence). The CDR3 is 15 residues long. CDR3 amino acids: CASSQERRGTYEQYF. The CDR3, as DNA: TGTGCCAGCAGCCAAGAACGAAGGGGGACCTACGAGCAGTACTTC.

Concerning this clonotype: The junction departs from the called germline gene at one end, perhaps through a read error. The gene calls are TRBV7-8 and TRBJ2-5; TRBD2 might be the D (6 bases). Germline V CDR1 and CDR2: SGHVS, FQNEAQ. This CDR3 has 12 amino acids. CDR3 residues: CASSLGGFRGNF. CDR3 coding DNA: TGTGCCAGCAGCTTAGGGGGTTTCCGGGGGAATTTC.

The chain carries TRBV7-9 and TRBJ1-2; no clear D. The CDR3 runs to 11 residues. Germline V gene data show CDR1 as SEHNR and CDR2 as FQNEAQ (reference sequence). V was cut by 5 bases and J by 13 bases, with 14 bases left in between. Here the CDR3 reads CASSPGPIATF. In nucleotides, the CDR3 is TGTGCCAGCAGCCCAGGACCTATCGCCACCTTC.

This clonotype has more than one count but fewer than ten. This chain connects TRBV7-3 to TRBJ2-1; D is unclear. CDR1 SGHTA and CDR2 FQGTGA come from the germline V gene. V was pared by 5 bases and J by 5 bases, with 13 bases between. The CDR3 is 14 residues long. The CDR3 coding sequence is TGTGCCAGCAGCCCCTTAGACCCTCACAATGAGCAGTTCTTC. Its translation is CASSPLDPHNEQFF. The full variable domain, in which reference TRBV7-3 and TRBJ2-1 provide the parts outside the CDR3, is GAGVSQTPSNKVTEKGKYVELRCDPISGHTALYWYRQSLGQGPEFLIYFQGTGAADDSGLPNDRFFAVRPEGSVSTLKIQRTERGDSAVYLCASSPLDPHNEQFFGPGTRLTVL.